This is a list of T cell receptor beta chains from one sample in a study of T cell responses to AZD1222 COVID-19 vaccine. Measured with immunoSEQ multiplex PCR; TCRdb has only the in-frame clones, and not every one. The sample includes about 92,000 clones, 70% to 90% of them seen just once. The sample in question was peripheral blood, obtained on day 0 of AZD1222 vaccination. The source of these receptors is an adult in good health. CDR3s include the opening cysteine and the closing phenylalanine or tryptophan. Each record gives: J gene, D gene, clone size, V gene, CDR3 protein, CDR3 DNA. D genes are given only for firm matches. Only part of the rows carry a size: once, few, many, or a class if the clone is expanded.

TRBJ2-7 NA few TRBV15 CATSRDRYEQYF TGTGCCACCAGCAGAGACCGCTACGAGCAGTACTTC
TRBJ2-2 TRBD1 NA TRBV6-4 CASRMSGTGGSGELFF TGTGCCAGCAGGATGTCCGGGACAGGGGGATCCGGGGAGCTGTTTTTT
TRBJ1-2 NA NA TRBV11-2 CASSLDRDYGYTF TGTGCCAGCAGCTTAGATCGCGACTATGGCTACACCTTC
TRBJ1-4 NA once TRBV5-4 CASSLELSANEKLFF TGTGCCAGCAGCTTGGAGTTATCAGCTAATGAAAAACTGTTTTTT
TRBJ2-7 TRBD1 once TRBV30 CAWSPGGQGAREQYF TGTGCCTGGAGTCCTGGGGGACAGGGGGCGCGAGAGCAGTACTTC
TRBJ2-7 TRBD1 NA TRBV5-8 CASSRWGTGGREQYF TGTGCCAGCAGCCGGTGGGGTACAGGGGGCCGGGAGCAGTACTTC
TRBJ1-4 NA NA TRBV29-1 CSVAERGRPLDEKLFF TGCAGCGTTGCGGAAAGGGGAAGGCCCCTGGATGAAAAACTGTTTTTT
TRBJ1-2 NA NA TRBV18 CASSPSDSVYGYTF TGTGCCAGCTCACCCTCGGACAGTGTCTATGGCTACACCTTC
TRBJ2-2 NA NA TRBV25-1 CASSPTGRTGELFF TGTGCCAGTTCACCAACAGGAAGGACCGGGGAGCTGTTTTTT
TRBJ1-2 NA NA TRBV5-6 CASSYPMTGNYGYTF TGTGCCAGCAGCTACCCTATGACTGGGAACTATGGCTACACCTTC
TRBJ1-1 NA NA TRBV14 CASSHPGRGGTEAFF TGTGCCAGCAGCCACCCCGGACGAGGGGGCACTGAAGCTTTCTTT
TRBJ2-2 NA NA TRBV25-1 CASSYGHRRTGELFF TGTGCCAGCAGTTACGGACATCGTCGCACCGGGGAGCTGTTTTTT
TRBJ1-2 NA NA TRBV5-1 CASRAGGSYGYTF TGCGCCAGCCGCGCTGGGGGTAGCTATGGCTACACCTTC
TRBJ2-1 TRBD1 NA TRBV5-1 CASKLGTGGDEQFF TGCGCCAGCAAGTTGGGTACAGGGGGCGATGAGCAGTTCTTC
TRBJ1-1 NA NA TRBV30 CAWNHGNTEAFF TGTGCCTGGAATCATGGGAACACTGAAGCTTTCTTT
TRBJ2-7 NA once TRBV12-2 CATKTRDTNYEQYF TGTGCAACCAAGACCCGGGACACAAACTACGAGCAGTACTTC
TRBJ1-6 NA NA TRBV18 CASSSRDLPLHF TGTGCCAGCTCATCCAGGGATTTACCCCTCCACTTT
TRBJ2-7 TRBD1 NA TRBV6-5 CASRTGAGEQYF TGTGCCAGCAGGACAGGGGCGGGAGAGCAGTACTTC
TRBJ2-3 NA NA TRBV3-1/TRBV3-2 CASSQRGGSPPDTQYF TGTGCCAGCAGCCAGAGGGGGGGCTCCCCCCCGGATACGCAGTATTTT
TRBJ2-1 NA once TRBV11-3 CASSPVAAYNEQFF TGTGCCAGCAGCCCTGTGGCGGCCTACAATGAGCAGTTCTTC
TRBJ1-6 NA NA TRBV3-1/TRBV3-2 CASSQFRTPDSPLHF TGTGCCAGCAGCCAGTTCCGTACGCCCGATTCACCCCTCCACTTT
TRBJ2-7 TRBD1 NA TRBV29-1 CSVEGQGIDYEQYF TGCAGCGTTGAGGGACAGGGGATAGACTACGAGCAGTACTTC
TRBJ2-7 TRBD1 NA TRBV19 CASSPGTGVYEQYF TGTGCCAGTAGTCCCGGGACAGGGGTTTACGAGCAGTACTTC
TRBJ1-1 NA few TRBV5-1 CASSLDTVLMNTEAFF TGCGCCAGCAGCTTGGATACCGTTTTAATGAACACTGAAGCTTTCTTT
TRBJ1-6 TRBD1 NA TRBV18 CASSQGQGGSPLHF TGTGCCAGCTCACAGGGACAGGGCGGCTCACCCCTCCACTTT
TRBJ2-3 NA NA TRBV27 CASSLGRPTDTQYF TGTGCCAGCAGTTTAGGGCGGCCCACAGATACGCAGTATTTT
TRBJ1-1 NA NA TRBV6-1 CASGEATRVAFF TGTGCCAGCGGGGAAGCGACACGCGTGGCTTTCTTT
TRBJ1-3 NA NA TRBV18 CASTGLLDTIYF TGTGCCAGCACCGGGCTTCTAGACACCATATATTTT
TRBJ2-7 NA NA TRBV5-1 CASSLVGSHEQYF TGCGCCAGCAGCTTGGTAGGGTCCCACGAGCAGTACTTC
TRBJ2-5 TRBD2 NA TRBV5-1 CASQRGSSGGLQETQYF TGCGCCAGCCAGAGGGGGTCTAGCGGGGGCCTCCAAGAGACCCAGTACTTC
TRBJ2-7 NA NA TRBV19 CASSIFGSSYEQYF TGTGCCAGTAGTATTTTCGGGAGCTCCTACGAGCAGTACTTC
TRBJ2-5 TRBD2 NA TRBV5-1 CASSLRTSGGGETQYF TGCGCCAGCAGCTTGAGGACTAGCGGGGGCGGAGAGACCCAGTACTTC
TRBJ2-7 NA NA TRBV30 CAWSGRFLSYEQYF TGTGCCTGGAGTGGACGGTTCCTGTCCTACGAGCAGTACTTC
TRBJ1-2 NA NA TRBV6-4 CASSDQVGTSDGYTF TGTGCCAGCAGTGACCAGGTCGGGACCTCCGACGGCTACACCTTC
TRBJ1-2 NA NA TRBV3-1/TRBV3-2 CASSRNRENGYTF TGTGCCAGCAGCCGAAACAGGGAGAATGGCTACACCTTC
TRBJ2-5 TRBD2 NA TRBV7-2 CASSCRLAGGTKETQYF TGTGCCAGCAGCTGCCGACTAGCGGGAGGGACCAAAGAGACCCAGTACTTC
TRBJ2-7 TRBD1 NA TRBV27 CASRPSGTGPLYEQYF TGTGCCAGCAGACCATCGGGGACAGGGCCCCTCTACGAGCAGTACTTC
TRBJ1-6 NA few TRBV3-1/TRBV3-2 CASSPLGRGNSPLHF TGTGCCAGCAGCCCCCTCGGGAGAGGTAATTCACCCCTCCACTTT
TRBJ1-1 TRBD1 NA TRBV28 CASRLGQGPIEAFF TGTGCCAGCAGGCTAGGACAGGGGCCGATTGAAGCTTTCTTT
TRBJ1-2 NA NA TRBV11-2 CASSLSQGRDGGYTF TGTGCCAGCAGCTTAAGTCAGGGCAGGGACGGTGGCTACACCTTC
TRBJ1-2 TRBD1 NA TRBV2 CAGGQTYGYTF TGTGCCGGGGGACAGACCTATGGCTACACCTTC
TRBJ2-3 NA once TRBV3-1/TRBV3-2 CASSQVHPDTQYF TGTGCCAGCAGCCAAGTTCACCCAGATACGCAGTATTTT
TRBJ1-3 TRBD1 few TRBV5-5 CASSGEGTGAGNTIYF TGTGCCAGCAGCGGAGAAGGTACAGGGGCCGGAAACACCATATATTTT
TRBJ1-1 NA NA TRBV3-1/TRBV3-2 CASSPRVVGTEAFF TGTGCCAGCAGCCCCCGGGTGGTGGGGACTGAAGCTTTCTTT
TRBJ1-1 NA NA TRBV1 CTSSHARDREPTEAFF TGCACCAGCAGCCATGCCCGGGACAGGGAGCCAACTGAAGCTTTCTTT
TRBJ1-4 NA NA TRBV7-9 CASSKVGGSTNEKLFF TGTGCCAGCAGCAAAGTGGGGGGGTCAACTAATGAAAAACTGTTTTTT
TRBJ1-6 NA NA TRBV15 CATSRGPINSPLHF TGTGCCACCAGCAGAGGCCCGATCAATTCACCCCTCCACTTT
TRBJ2-7 NA NA TRBV15 CATSTDRGIAREQYF TGTGCCACCAGCACCGACCGGGGGATTGCGAGAGAGCAGTACTTC
TRBJ1-1 TRBD1 NA TRBV29-1 CSERQGYSEAFF TGCAGCGAACGACAGGGTTACAGTGAAGCTTTCTTT
TRBJ1-3 NA NA TRBV7-8 CASSLGVVSPSGNTIYF TGTGCCAGCAGCTTAGGGGTAGTGAGTCCCTCTGGAAACACCATATATTTT
TRBJ2-1 NA once TRBV19 CATTTPNSYNEQFF TGTGCCACCACTACCCCAAACTCCTACAATGAGCAGTTCTTC
TRBJ2-2 NA NA TRBV18 CASSPGGHTGELFF TGTGCCAGCTCACCAGGGGGCCACACCGGGGAGCTGTTTTTT
TRBJ1-2 NA few TRBV2 CASSRTEWGGYTF TGTGCCAGCAGTCGGACAGAGTGGGGTGGCTACACCTTC
TRBJ2-3 NA NA TRBV6-5 CASHSGTTQYF TGTGCCAGCCATTCCGGGACTACGCAGTATTTT
TRBJ1-4 NA NA TRBV7-2 CASSLDPTNEKLFF TGTGCCAGCAGCCTCGACCCAACTAATGAAAAACTGTTTTTT
TRBJ2-3 TRBD1 NA TRBV25-1 CASSNNPGQGVDTQYF TGTGCCAGCAGCAATAATCCGGGACAGGGGGTGGATACGCAGTATTTT
TRBJ1-2 TRBD1 few TRBV29-1 CSVEGQGSKGYTF TGCAGCGTTGAAGGACAGGGTTCGAAGGGCTACACCTTC